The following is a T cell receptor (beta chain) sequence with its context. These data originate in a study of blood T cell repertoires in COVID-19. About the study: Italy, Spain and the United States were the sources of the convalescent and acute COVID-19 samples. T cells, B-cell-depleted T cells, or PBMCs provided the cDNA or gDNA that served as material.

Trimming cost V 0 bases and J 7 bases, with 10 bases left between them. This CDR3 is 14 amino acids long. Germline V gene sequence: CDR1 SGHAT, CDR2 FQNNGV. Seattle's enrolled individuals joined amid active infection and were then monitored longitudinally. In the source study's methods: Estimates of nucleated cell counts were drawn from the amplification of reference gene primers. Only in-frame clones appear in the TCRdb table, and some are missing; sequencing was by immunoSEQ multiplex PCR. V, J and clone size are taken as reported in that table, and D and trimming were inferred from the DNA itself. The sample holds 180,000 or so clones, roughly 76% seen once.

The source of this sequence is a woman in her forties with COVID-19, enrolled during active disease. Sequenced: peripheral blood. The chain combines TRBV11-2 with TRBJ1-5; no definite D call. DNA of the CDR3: TGTGCCAGCAGCTTAGAGGGAGTAGGCCAGCCCCAGCATTTT. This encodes CASSLEGVGQPQHF.